Listed here are 32 T cell receptor beta chains from one sample, sequenced in a study of T cells in narcolepsy. The protocol was immunoSEQ multiplex PCR, while the TCRdb copy is restricted to in-frame clones and leaves out a portion. The data hold tens of thousands of clones, with 82% observed a single time. Sequencing used CD45RA- memory CD4+ T cells from PBMCs. These receptors came from a human donor with narcolepsy.

The genes are TRBV28 and TRBJ1-2, with 8 nucleotides matching TRBD1. The CDR3 totals 14 residues. The germline V gene encodes CDR1 MDHEN and CDR2 SYDVKM. The J segment lost 5 bases and the V segment lost 3 bases, leaving 5 bases of the junction unmatched. The CDR3, as DNA: TGTGCCAGCAGTTTGGAAGGACAGGGATATGGCTACACCTTC. Its protein product is CASSLEGQGYGYTF.

The rearrangement uses TRBV19 and TRBJ2-2; 7 nucleotides align to TRBD1. The CDR3 sequence is 13 residues long. CDR1 and CDR2 from the germline V gene are LNHDA and SQIVND (reference sequence). V was pared by 5 bases and J by 6 bases, with 3 bases of the junction left unmatched. CDR3 in amino acids: CASSLQGSGELFF. CDR3 DNA: TGTGCCAGTAGTTTACAGGGGTCCGGGGAGCTGTTTTTT.

The table lists this clone with a count of one. The chain uses TRBV30 and TRBJ2-1; 10 positions agree with TRBD2. After removal of 5 bases from V and 7 bases from J, the junction contained 11 bases not matched to a gene. Germline CDR1 GTSNPN, CDR2 SVGIG (reference sequence). The CDR3 is made up of 15 amino acids. CDR3 residues: CAWGKREGRGNEQFF. CDR3 DNA sequence: TGTGCCTGGGGAAAGCGGGAGGGCCGAGGAAATGAGCAGTTCTTC.

The rearrangement uses TRBV5-6 and TRBJ2-2; tentatively, D is TRBD1 or TRBD2 (5 bases each). This CDR3 is 15 amino acids long. The V end lost 4 bases, the J end lost 9 bases, and 19 bases lay between the germline ends. From germline, CDR1 is SGHDT and CDR2 YYEEEE. CDR3 sequence (DNA): TGTGCCAGCAGCCCCGGGACCGGGGAAGCAAGGGAGCTGTTTTTT. The encoded protein is CASSPGTGEARELFF.

The chain couples TRBV7-8 to TRBJ1-2; 7 nucleotides line up with TRBD1. The CDR3 sequence is 13 residues long. Germline lookup yields CDR1 SGHVS and CDR2 FQNEAQ. V shed 3 bases, J shed 4 bases, and the junction held 2 bases outside the gene matches. CDR3 bases: TGTGCCAGCAGCTTTGCAGGGGGCTATGGCTACACCTTC. Residues: CASSFAGGYGYTF.

This chain connects TRBV7-9 to TRBJ2-7; 10 bases fit TRBD1. Losses at the gene ends were 5 bases for V and 5 bases for J; bases not matched to a gene: 9. Looked up from germline, CDR1 is SEHNR and CDR2 is FQNEAQ (reference sequence). The CDR3 is made up of 15 amino acids. This CDR3 reads CASSPGDRGKDEQYF. In nucleotides, the CDR3 is TGTGCCAGCAGCCCGGGGGACAGGGGAAAAGACGAGCAGTACTTC.

V and J are TRBV7-8 and TRBJ1-6; D gene uncertain. With 5 bases removed from V and 14 bases from J, the gap between germline ends came to 13 bases. Germline-derived CDR1 and CDR2 are SGHVS and FQNEAQ. The CDR3 sequence is 12 residues long. CDR3: CASSPTSRSLHF. In DNA, the CDR3 is TGTGCCAGCAGCCCAACTAGTAGGTCCCTCCACTTT.

The CDR3 region is CASSGTPGSSYNSPLHF. In DNA form, the CDR3 reads TGTGCCAGCAGTGGGACGCCGGGAAGCTCCTATAATTCACCCCTCCACTTT. The chain recombines TRBV25-1 with TRBJ1-6; D unresolved. The germline V and J ends were trimmed by 4 bases and 0 bases, with 13 bases remaining between them. Germline CDR1 reads MGHDK; CDR2 reads SYGVNS. This CDR3 has 17 amino acids. The full variable domain, rest sourced from reference TRBV25-1 and TRBJ1-6, is EADIYQTPRYLVIGTGKKITLECSQTMGHDKMYWYQQDPGMELHLIHYSYGVNSTEKGDLSSESTVSRIRTEHFPLTLESARPSHTSQYLCASSGTPGSSYNSPLHFGNGTRLTVT.

This chain links TRBV15 with TRBJ2-2; 8 bases line up with TRBD1. CDR1 is LNHNV and CDR2 is YYDKDF in the germline V gene (reference sequence). J lost 4 bases, V lost 1 base, and 5 bases had no gene match. The CDR3 spans 16 residues. CDR3 coding DNA: TGTGCCACCAGCAGAGTACAGGGGGTGGGCACCGGGGAGCTGTTTTTT. Its protein product is CATSRVQGVGTGELFF.

Worth noting for this clone: The sample has other DNA sequences that encode this CDR3 too. V usage is TRBV19 and J usage is TRBJ2-3, with 7 bases aligning to TRBD2. Germline loops: CDR1 LNHDA, CDR2 SQIVND (reference sequence). The CDR3 loop spans 14 amino acids. V trimming: 8 bases; J trimming: 5 bases; junction bases outside the gene matches: 10. The CDR3, as DNA: TGTGCCAGTGTAGAGGGCGGGAGTAGAGATACGCAGTATTTT. Translated: CASVEGGSRDTQYF.

V usage is TRBV6-6 and J usage is TRBJ2-2, with no clear D. Trimming took off 6 bases at V and 0 bases at J, with 11 bases between the two ends. CDR1 MNHNY and CDR2 SVGAGI come from the germline V gene (reference sequence). The CDR3 runs 15 residues. The CDR3, as DNA: TGTGCCAGCAGCCCCGGCCATTCGAACACCGGGGAGCTGTTTTTT. Its translation is CASSPGHSNTGELFF.

The chain is built from TRBV2 and TRBJ1-5; TRBD1 might be the D (6 bases). Trimming shortened V by 6 bases and J by 2 bases, and 14 bases separated the two germline ends. CDR1 is SNHLY and CDR2 is FYNNEI in the germline V gene. This CDR3 contains 15 residues. The CDR3 region has the DNA TGTGCCAGCAGCGCCGGGGGCTACGGCAATCAGCCCCAGCATTTT. This codes for CASSAGGYGNQPQHF.

The gene calls are TRBV6-1 and TRBJ1-2; D ambiguous. Trimming stripped 5 bases from V and 8 bases from J, with 12 bases between. CDR1 and CDR2 (germline): MNHNS, SASEGT. The CDR3 loop spans 12 amino acids. DNA of the CDR3: TGTGCCAGCAGTATCACGCCGGCGGGCTACACCTTC. Encoded protein: CASSITPAGYTF.

This clone was detected once. The genes are TRBV7-6 and TRBJ1-2; perhaps TRBD1 as D (6 bases). This CDR3 spans 15 amino acids. Trimming took off 5 bases at V and 4 bases at J, with 17 bases between the two ends. From germline, CDR1 is SGHVS and CDR2 FNYEAQ. CDR3 region: CASSRGAETFYGYTF. The CDR3 DNA reads TGTGCCAGCAGCAGGGGGGCCGAGACCTTCTATGGCTACACCTTC.

This chain joins TRBV11-2 and TRBJ2-2; D is undetermined. V lost 5 bases and J lost 0, with 7 bases in between. CDR1 SGHAT and CDR2 FQNNGV come from the germline V gene. The CDR3 is made up of 14 amino acids. CDR3 DNA sequence: TGTGCCAGCAGCAGGGATGCGAACACCGGGGAGCTGTTTTTT. Translation: CASSRDANTGELFF.

The chain employs TRBV5-5 and TRBJ1-1, with a tentative D call TRBD1 (6 bases). Trimming removed 4 bases from V and 3 bases from J, with 10 bases in between. The CDR3 totals 13 residues. CDR1 is SGHKS, CDR2 YYEKEE, per germline (reference sequence). The CDR3 nucleotides read TGTGCCAGCAGCCGGACAGACTACACTGAAGCTTTCTTT. Its translation: CASSRTDYTEAFF.

The chain links TRBV5-1 to TRBJ1-1, with TRBD1 matching over 7 bases. Germline V gives CDR1 SGHRS, CDR2 YFSETQ. The CDR3 totals 16 residues. With 1 base clipped from V and 6 bases from J, the junction kept 12 bases outside the gene matches. CDR3 in DNA: TGCGCCAGCAGCTTGAATGTTGGAGGGGGCTTGTCTGAAGCTTTCTTT. Its protein product is CASSLNVGGGLSEAFF.

V is TRBV27 and J is TRBJ2-7, with 9 bases aligning to TRBD1. CDR3 length: 14 amino acids. Germline lookup yields CDR1 MNHEY and CDR2 SMNVEV (reference sequence). With 6 bases clipped from V and 2 bases from J, the junction kept 5 bases outside the gene matches. CDR3 sequence (DNA): TGTGCCAGCAGCAAGGGACAGGGTCCCTACGAGCAGTACTTC. Translated, it gives CASSKGQGPYEQYF.

The chain employs TRBV4-1 and TRBJ1-2; D is perhaps TRBD1 (6 bases). CDR3 length: 19 amino acids. V was cut by 1 base and J by 2 bases, with 23 bases left in between. Germline V gene sequence: CDR1 MGHRA, CDR2 YSYEKL. This CDR3 is CASSQVVPGTGTTNYGYTF. The CDR3 DNA reads TGCGCCAGCAGCCAAGTGGTACCCGGTACCGGGACAACCAACTATGGCTACACCTTC.

This chain joins TRBV2 and TRBJ2-2; D remains ambiguous. This CDR3 spans 15 amino acids. The V end was cut by 2 bases, the J end by 4 bases, with 11 bases between. CDR1 and CDR2 from the germline V gene are SNHLY and FYNNEI. The CDR3 bases are TGTGCCAGCAGTGAAATAGAGAGGTTCACCGGGGAGCTGTTTTTT. Protein: CASSEIERFTGELFF.

The rearrangement links TRBV7-3 to TRBJ2-6; D gene uncertain. V lost 5 bases and J 2 bases, leaving 7 bases between the germline ends. In germline, CDR1 is SGHTA, CDR2 FQGTGA. CDR3 size: 14 residues. Here the CDR3 reads CASSRKAGANVLTF. In DNA form, the CDR3 reads TGTGCCAGCAGCCGGAAGGCTGGGGCCAACGTCCTGACTTTC.

CDR3 DNA sequence: TGTGCCTGGAGTGTACAGATGGGTCAGGGCCCCGAGCAGTACTTC. It translates to CAWSVQMGQGPEQYF. The chain links TRBV30 to TRBJ2-7; perhaps TRBD1 as D (5 bases). The germline CDR1 and CDR2 sequences are GTSNPN and SVGIG (reference sequence). V shed 0 bases and J shed 6 bases, with 18 bases lying between them. This CDR3 contains 15 residues. Using reference TRBV30 and TRBJ2-7 for the parts outside the CDR3, the full variable domain is SQTIHQWPATLVQPVGSPLSLECTVEGTSNPNLYWYRQAAGRGLQLLFYSVGIGQISSEVPQNLSASRPQDRQFILSSKKLLLSDSGFYLCAWSVQMGQGPEQYFGPGTRLTVT.

This clone was observed a handful of times. The V call is TRBV5-1, the J call TRBJ1-1; 7 bases are a match to TRBD1. The ends lost 4 bases at V and 11 bases at J; junction bases unmatched: 8. The CDR3 consists of 12 residues. Germline CDR1 SGHRS, CDR2 YFSETQ. The CDR3 nucleotides are TGCGCCAGCAGCCTGGACAGGACGGTCGCTTTCTTT. This encodes CASSLDRTVAFF.

V and J are TRBV7-8 and TRBJ2-3; a weak D match, TRBD2 (6 bases). CDR1 SGHVS and CDR2 FQNEAQ come from the germline V gene. The CDR3 has 17 amino acids. The V end lost 7 bases, the J end lost 2 bases, and 22 bases lay between the germline ends. CDR3 in DNA: TGTGCCAGCACTATATCCGGGCGGGACCCTTACACAGATACGCAGTATTTT. Translated: CASTISGRDPYTDTQYF.

The chain uses TRBV7-6 and TRBJ2-7; D gene unclear. Germline values: CDR1 SGHVS, CDR2 FNYEAQ. Trimming shortened V by 3 bases and J by 4 bases, and 10 bases separated the two germline ends. CDR3 length: 13 amino acids. CDR3 nucleotide sequence: TGTGCCAGCAGCTTGGGCCAGAGATACGAGCAGTACTTC. It specifies CASSLGQRYEQYF.

The table lists this clone with a few counts. The chain uses TRBV30 and TRBJ2-5; no definite D call. V gave up 3 bases and J gave up 3 bases, with 8 bases separating them. Germline CDR1 GTSNPN, CDR2 SVGIG (reference sequence). This CDR3 spans 12 amino acids. The CDR3 nucleotides are TGTGCCTGGAGCATCGGCGAAGAGACCCAGTACTTC. The encoded protein is CAWSIGEETQYF.

This rearrangement joins TRBV15 to TRBJ2-7; 10 bases match TRBD1. This CDR3 contains 15 residues. Per the germline V gene, CDR1 is LNHNV and CDR2 is YYDKDF (reference sequence). Trimming cost V 5 bases and J 6 bases; bases outside gene matches: 10. The CDR3 sequence: CATSPPGQGIIEQYF. The CDR3 DNA sequence: TGTGCCACCAGCCCCCCGGGACAGGGGATCATCGAGCAGTACTTC.

This clone came up once. This chain uses TRBV14 with TRBJ2-3, with a possible D match to TRBD1 (6 bases). Looked up from germline, CDR1 is SGHDN and CDR2 is FVKESK. The CDR3 runs 15 residues. The germline V and J ends were trimmed by 4 bases and 1 base, with 12 bases remaining between them. CDR3 amino acids: CASSPTGWGTDTQYF. The CDR3 region has the DNA TGTGCCAGCAGCCCCACAGGGTGGGGCACAGATACGCAGTATTTT.

The rearrangement uses TRBV6-6 and TRBJ2-7; 7 nucleotides line up with TRBD2. The J segment lost 6 bases and the V segment lost 6 bases, leaving 11 bases of the junction unmatched. The CDR3 spans 14 residues. CDR1 and CDR2 from the germline V gene are MNHNY and SVGAGI (reference sequence). Here the CDR3 DNA reads TGTGCCAGCAGCCGCTTTGGCGGGAGTAGCGAGCAGTACTTC. Amino acids: CASSRFGGSSEQYF.

Worth noting for this clone: The sample holds other DNA sequences that translate to the same CDR3. The chain is built from TRBV6-5 and TRBJ1-6; TRBD1 matches at 7 bases. The CDR3 runs 13 residues. Germline lookup yields CDR1 MNHEY and CDR2 SVGAGI. The ends lost 6 bases at V and 6 bases at J; junction bases unmatched: 2. The CDR3 region is CASRRDSNSPLHF. The CDR3 DNA reads TGTGCCAGCAGGAGGGACAGTAATTCACCCCTCCACTTT.

This clone was counted a few times. This CDR3 reads CASSLSTGALQLNTGELFF. The CDR3 DNA sequence: TGTGCCAGCAGTTTATCGACAGGGGCCCTTCAGTTGAACACCGGGGAGCTGTTTTTT. The chain joins TRBV27 to TRBJ2-2, with 8 bases lining up with TRBD1. This CDR3 is 19 amino acids long. V lost 0 bases to trimming and J lost 1 base; unmatched junction nucleotides: 10. From germline, CDR1 is MNHEY and CDR2 SMNVEV (reference sequence).

In its sample, this clone was seen a few times. This chain joins TRBV7-3 and TRBJ1-4; D gene unclear. Per germline, CDR1 SGHTA and CDR2 FQGTGA. The CDR3 totals 12 residues. Trimming took 8 bases from V and 6 from J, leaving 10 bases between them. As DNA, the CDR3 is TGTGCCAGCGGCGTGGCGGATGAAAAACTGTTTTTT. Amino acids: CASGVADEKLFF.